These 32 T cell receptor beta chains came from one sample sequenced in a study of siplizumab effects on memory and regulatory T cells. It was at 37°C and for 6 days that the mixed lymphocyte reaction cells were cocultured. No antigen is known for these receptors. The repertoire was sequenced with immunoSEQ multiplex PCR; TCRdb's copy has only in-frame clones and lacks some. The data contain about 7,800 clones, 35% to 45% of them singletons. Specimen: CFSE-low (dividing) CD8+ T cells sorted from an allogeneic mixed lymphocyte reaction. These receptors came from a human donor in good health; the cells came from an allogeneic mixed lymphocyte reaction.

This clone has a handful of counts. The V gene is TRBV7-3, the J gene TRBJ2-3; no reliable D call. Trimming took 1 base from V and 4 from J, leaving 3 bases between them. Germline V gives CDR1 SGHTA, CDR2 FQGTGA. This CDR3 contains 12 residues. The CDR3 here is CASSLNPDTQYF. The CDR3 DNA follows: TGTGCCAGCAGCTTAAACCCAGATACGCAGTATTTT.

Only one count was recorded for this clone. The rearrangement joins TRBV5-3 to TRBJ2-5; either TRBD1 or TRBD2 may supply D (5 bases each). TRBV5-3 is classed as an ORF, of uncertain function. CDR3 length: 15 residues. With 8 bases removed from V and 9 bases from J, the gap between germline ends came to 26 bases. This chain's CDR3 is CASSLEGRVNGAQYF. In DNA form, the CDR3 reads TGTGCCAGCAGCCTCGAGGGGCGGGTAAACGGGGCCCAGTACTTC.

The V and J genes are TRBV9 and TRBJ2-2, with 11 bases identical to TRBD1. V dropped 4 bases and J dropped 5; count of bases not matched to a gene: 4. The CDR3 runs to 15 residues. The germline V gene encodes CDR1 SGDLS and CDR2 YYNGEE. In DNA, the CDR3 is TGTGCCAGCAGCCCCGGGACAGGGGGGACCGGGGAGCTGTTTTTT. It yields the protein CASSPGTGGTGELFF.

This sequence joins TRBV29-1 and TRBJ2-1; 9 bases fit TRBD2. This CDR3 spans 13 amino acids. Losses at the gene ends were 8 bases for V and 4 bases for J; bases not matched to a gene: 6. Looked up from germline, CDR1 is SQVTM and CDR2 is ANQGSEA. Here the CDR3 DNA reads TGCAGCCTGCTTAGCGGGAGTTACAATGAGCAGTTCTTC. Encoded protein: CSLLSGSYNEQFF.

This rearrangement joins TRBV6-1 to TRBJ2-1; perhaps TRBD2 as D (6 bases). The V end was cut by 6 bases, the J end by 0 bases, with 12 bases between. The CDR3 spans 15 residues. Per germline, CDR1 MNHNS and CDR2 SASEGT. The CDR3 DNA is TGTGCCAGCAGAATTAGCGGTCCCTCCTACAATGAGCAGTTCTTC. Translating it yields CASRISGPSYNEQFF.

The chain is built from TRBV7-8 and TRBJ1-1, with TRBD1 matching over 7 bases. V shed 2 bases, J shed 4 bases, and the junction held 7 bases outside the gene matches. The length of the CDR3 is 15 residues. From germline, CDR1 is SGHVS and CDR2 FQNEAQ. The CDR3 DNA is TGTGCCAGCAGCTTAAATGCAGGGGGTTTCACTGAAGCTTTCTTT. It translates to CASSLNAGGFTEAFF.

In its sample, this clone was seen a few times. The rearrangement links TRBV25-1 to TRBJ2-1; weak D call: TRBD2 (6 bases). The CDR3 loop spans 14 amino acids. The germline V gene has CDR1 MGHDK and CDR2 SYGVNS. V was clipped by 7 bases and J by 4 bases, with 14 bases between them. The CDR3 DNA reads TGTGCCAGCACTCCCGGGGGTCTTTACAATGAGCAGTTCTTC. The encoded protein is CASTPGGLYNEQFF.

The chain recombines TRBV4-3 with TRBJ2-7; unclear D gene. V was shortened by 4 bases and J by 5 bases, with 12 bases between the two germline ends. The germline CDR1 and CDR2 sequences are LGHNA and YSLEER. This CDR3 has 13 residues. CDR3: CASSPTGGHEQYF. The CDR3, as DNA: TGCGCCAGCAGCCCGACGGGCGGCCACGAGCAGTACTTC.

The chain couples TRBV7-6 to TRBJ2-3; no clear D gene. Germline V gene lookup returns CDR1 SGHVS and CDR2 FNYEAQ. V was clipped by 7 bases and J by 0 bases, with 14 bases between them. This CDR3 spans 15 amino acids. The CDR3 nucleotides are TGTGCCAGCACCCCCGGGCCGGAGAGCACAGATACGCAGTATTTT. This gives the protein CASTPGPESTDTQYF.

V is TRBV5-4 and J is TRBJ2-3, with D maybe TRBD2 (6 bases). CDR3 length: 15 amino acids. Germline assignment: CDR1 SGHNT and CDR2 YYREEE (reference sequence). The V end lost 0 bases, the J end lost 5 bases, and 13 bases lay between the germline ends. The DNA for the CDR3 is TGTGCCAGCAGCTTGGCGGGAGAAAGACGAGATACGCAGTATTTT. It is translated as CASSLAGERRDTQYF.

The CDR3 DNA follows: TGTGCCAGCGGTGGCCCCCGAGACAGGGACACTGAAGCTTTCTTT. Translation: CASGGPRDRDTEAFF. The chain employs TRBV6-1 and TRBJ1-1; 7 nucleotides match TRBD1. V shed 8 bases, J shed 3 bases, and the junction held 12 bases outside the gene matches. The germline gives CDR1 MNHNS, CDR2 SASEGT. The CDR3 is 15 amino acids.

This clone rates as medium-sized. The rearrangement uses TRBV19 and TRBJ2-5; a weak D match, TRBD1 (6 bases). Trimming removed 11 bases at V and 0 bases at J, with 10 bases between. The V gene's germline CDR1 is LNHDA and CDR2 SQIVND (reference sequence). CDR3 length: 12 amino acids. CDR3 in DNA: TGTGCCGGCCGGGACAACCAAGAGACCCAGTACTTC. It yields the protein CAGRDNQETQYF.

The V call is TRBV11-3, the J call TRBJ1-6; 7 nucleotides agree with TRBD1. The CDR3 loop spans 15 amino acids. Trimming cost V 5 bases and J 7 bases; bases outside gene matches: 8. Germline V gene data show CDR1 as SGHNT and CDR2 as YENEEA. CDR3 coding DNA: TGTGCCAGCAGCCTCCGGACAGGCCGCAATTCACCCCTCCACTTT. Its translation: CASSLRTGRNSPLHF.

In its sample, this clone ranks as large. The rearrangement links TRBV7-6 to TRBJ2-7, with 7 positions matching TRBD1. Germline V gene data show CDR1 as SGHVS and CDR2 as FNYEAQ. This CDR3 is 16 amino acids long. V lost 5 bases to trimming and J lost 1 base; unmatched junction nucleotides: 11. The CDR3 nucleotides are TGTGCCAGCAGCGCGAAACCGGGACAGTCTTCCTACGAGCAGTACTTC. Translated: CASSAKPGQSSYEQYF.

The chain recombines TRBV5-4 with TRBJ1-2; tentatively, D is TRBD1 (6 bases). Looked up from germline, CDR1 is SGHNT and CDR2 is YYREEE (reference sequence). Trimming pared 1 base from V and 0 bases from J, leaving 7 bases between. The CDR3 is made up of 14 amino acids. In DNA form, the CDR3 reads TGTGCCAGCAGCTTGCGGACAGCTAACTATGGCTACACCTTC. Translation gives CASSLRTANYGYTF.

DNA for the CDR3: TGTGCCAGCAGTTGGGTGATTTCCTACAATGAGCAGTTCTTC. Its protein product is CASSWVISYNEQFF. The chain couples TRBV27 to TRBJ2-1, with no clear D. Trimming stripped 4 bases from V and 1 base from J, with 8 bases between. The CDR3 has 14 residues. Germline values: CDR1 MNHEY, CDR2 SMNVEV (reference sequence).

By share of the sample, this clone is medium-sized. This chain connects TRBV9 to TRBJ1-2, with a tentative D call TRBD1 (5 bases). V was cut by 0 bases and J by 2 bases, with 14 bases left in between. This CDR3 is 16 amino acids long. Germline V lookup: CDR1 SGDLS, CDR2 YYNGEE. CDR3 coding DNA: TGTGCCAGCAGCGTAGTTGACAGCGCAGCGAACTATGGCTACACCTTC. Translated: CASSVVDSAANYGYTF.

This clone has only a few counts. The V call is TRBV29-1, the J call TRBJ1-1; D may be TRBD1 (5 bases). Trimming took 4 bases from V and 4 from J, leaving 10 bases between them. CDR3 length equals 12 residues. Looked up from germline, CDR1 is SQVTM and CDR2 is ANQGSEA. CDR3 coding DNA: TGCAGCGTTGTTGGGGGAACCACTGAAGCTTTCTTT. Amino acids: CSVVGGTTEAFF.

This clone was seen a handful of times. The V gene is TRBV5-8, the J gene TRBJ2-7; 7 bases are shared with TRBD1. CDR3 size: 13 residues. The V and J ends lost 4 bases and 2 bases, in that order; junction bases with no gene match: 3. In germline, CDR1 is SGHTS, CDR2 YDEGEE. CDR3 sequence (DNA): TGTGCCAGCAGCCACAGGGGTACCTACGAGCAGTACTTC. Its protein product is CASSHRGTYEQYF. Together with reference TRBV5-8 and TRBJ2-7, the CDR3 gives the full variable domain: EAGVTQSPTHLIKTRGQQATLRCSPISGHTSVYWYQQALGLGLQFLLWYDEGEERNRGNFPPRFSGRQFPNYSSELNVNALELEDSALYLCASSHRGTYEQYFGPGTRLTVT.

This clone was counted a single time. DNA of the CDR3: TGTGCCAGCAGTTACCGGGGCAATCAGCCCCAGCATTTT. This translates into CASSYRGNQPQHF. The rearrangement links TRBV6-6 to TRBJ1-5, with D uncertain. V gave up 2 bases and J gave up 2 bases, with 4 bases separating them. The V gene's germline CDR1 is MNHNY and CDR2 SVGAGI (reference sequence). This CDR3 spans 13 amino acids.

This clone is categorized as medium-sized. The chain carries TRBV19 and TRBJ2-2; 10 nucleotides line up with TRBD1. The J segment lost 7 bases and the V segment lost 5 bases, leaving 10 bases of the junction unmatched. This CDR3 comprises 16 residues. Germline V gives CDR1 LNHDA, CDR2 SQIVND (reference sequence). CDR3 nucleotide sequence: TGTGCCAGTAGTGTCTCGACAGGGGGCTGGGTCGGGGAGCTGTTTTTT. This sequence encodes CASSVSTGGWVGELFF. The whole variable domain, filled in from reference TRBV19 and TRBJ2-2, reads DGGITQSPKYLFRKEGQNVTLSCEQNLNHDAMYWYRQDPGQGLRLIYYSQIVNDFQKGDIAEGYSVSREKKESFPLTVTSAQKNPTAFYLCASSVSTGGWVGELFFGEGSRLTVL.

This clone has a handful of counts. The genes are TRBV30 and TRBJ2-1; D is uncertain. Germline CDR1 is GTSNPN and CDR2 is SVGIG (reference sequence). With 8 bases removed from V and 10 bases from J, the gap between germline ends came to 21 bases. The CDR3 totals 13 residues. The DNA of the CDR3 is TGTGCCGGAACCTCGGGCAGCCTAGGCGAGCAGTTCTTC. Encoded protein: CAGTSGSLGEQFF.

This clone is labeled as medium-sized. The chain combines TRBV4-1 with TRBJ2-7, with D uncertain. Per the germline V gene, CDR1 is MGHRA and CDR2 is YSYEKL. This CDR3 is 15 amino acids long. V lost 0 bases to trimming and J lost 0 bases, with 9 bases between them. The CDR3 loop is CASSQEVRNSYEQYF. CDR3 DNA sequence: TGCGCCAGCAGCCAAGAAGTTCGGAACTCCTACGAGCAGTACTTC.

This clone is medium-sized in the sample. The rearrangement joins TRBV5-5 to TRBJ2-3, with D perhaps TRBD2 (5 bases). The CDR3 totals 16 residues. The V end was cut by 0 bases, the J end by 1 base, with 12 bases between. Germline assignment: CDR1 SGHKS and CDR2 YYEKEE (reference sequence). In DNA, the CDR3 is TGTGCCAGCAGCTTGGGATTTGGGAGTCGCACAGATACGCAGTATTTT. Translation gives CASSLGFGSRTDTQYF.

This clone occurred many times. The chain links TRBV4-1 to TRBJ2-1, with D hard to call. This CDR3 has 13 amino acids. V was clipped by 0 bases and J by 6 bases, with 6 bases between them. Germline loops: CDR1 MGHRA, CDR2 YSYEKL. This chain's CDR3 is CASSQERGNEQFF. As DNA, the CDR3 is TGCGCCAGCAGCCAAGAGAGAGGCAATGAGCAGTTCTTC.

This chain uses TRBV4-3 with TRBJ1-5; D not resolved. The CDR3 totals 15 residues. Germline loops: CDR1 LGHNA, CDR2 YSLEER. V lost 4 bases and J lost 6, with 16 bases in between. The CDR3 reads CASSPGLGAGQPQHF. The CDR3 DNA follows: TGCGCCAGCAGCCCGGGGTTAGGAGCGGGTCAGCCCCAGCATTTT.

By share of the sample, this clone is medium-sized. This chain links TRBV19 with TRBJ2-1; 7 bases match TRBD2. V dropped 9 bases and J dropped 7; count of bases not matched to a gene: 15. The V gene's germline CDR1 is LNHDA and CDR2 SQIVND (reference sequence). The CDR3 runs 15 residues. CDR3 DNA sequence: TGTGCCAGCTCTCGTAGCGGGTGGGGAGGGAATGAGCAGTTCTTC. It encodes CASSRSGWGGNEQFF.

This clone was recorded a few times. The CDR3 DNA reads as TGCAGCGTGGGGGGGACAGGAGGCTTCTACACCTTC. Amino acids: CSVGGTGGFYTF. The genes are TRBV29-1 and TRBJ1-2, with 8 bases that match TRBD1. This CDR3 spans 12 amino acids. Germline V gene data show CDR1 as SQVTM and CDR2 as ANQGSEA. V lost 6 bases and J lost 10; bases outside the gene matches: 10.

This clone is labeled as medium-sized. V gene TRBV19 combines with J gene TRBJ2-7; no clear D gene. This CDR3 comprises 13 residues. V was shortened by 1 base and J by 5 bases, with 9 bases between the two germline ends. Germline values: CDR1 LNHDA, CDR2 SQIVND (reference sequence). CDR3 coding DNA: TGTGCCAGTAGTATAGGAACGGGCGACGAGCAGTACTTC. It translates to CASSIGTGDEQYF.

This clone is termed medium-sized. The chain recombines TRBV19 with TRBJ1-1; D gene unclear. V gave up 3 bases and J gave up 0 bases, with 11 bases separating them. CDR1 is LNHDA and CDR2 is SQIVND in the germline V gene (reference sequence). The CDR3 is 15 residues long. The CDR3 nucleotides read TGTGCCAGTAGTATCTTCGGAAGGCTGAACACTGAAGCTTTCTTT. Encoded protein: CASSIFGRLNTEAFF.

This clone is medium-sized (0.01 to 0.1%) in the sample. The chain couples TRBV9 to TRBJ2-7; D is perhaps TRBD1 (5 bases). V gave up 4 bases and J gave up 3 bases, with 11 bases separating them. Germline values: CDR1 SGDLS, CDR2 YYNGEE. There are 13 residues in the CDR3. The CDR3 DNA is TGTGCCAGCAGCCCAGGGCCCATCTACGAGCAGTACTTC. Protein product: CASSPGPIYEQYF. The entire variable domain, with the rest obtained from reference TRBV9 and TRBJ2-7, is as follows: DSGVTQTPKHLITATGQRVTLRCSPRSGDLSVYWYQQSLDQGLQFLIQYYNGEERAKGNILERFSAQQFPDLHSELNLSSLELGDSALYFCASSPGPIYEQYFGPGTRLTVT.

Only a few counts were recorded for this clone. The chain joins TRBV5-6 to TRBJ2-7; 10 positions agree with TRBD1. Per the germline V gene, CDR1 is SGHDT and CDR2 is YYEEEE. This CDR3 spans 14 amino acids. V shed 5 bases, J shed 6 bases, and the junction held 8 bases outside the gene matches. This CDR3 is CASRLRGTGVEQYF. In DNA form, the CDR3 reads TGTGCCAGCAGGTTGAGAGGGACAGGGGTCGAGCAGTACTTC. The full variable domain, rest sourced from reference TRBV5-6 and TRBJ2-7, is DAGVTQSPTHLIKTRGQQVTLRCSPKSGHDTVSWYQQALGQGPQFIFQYYEEEERQRGNFPDRFSGHQFPNYSSELNVNALLLGDSALYLCASRLRGTGVEQYFGPGTRLTVT.